This is a list of T cell receptor beta chains from one sample in a study of blood T cell repertoires in COVID-19. Assay used: immunoSEQ multiplex PCR; TCRdb lists only in-frame clones, some missing. The sample records about 100,000 clones, 70% to 90% being singletons. The sequenced sample was peripheral blood. The source is a human donor in a cohort sampled during active COVID-19. CDR3s include the opening cysteine and the closing phenylalanine or tryptophan. The D gene is left open where the match is weak. The listing skips clone size in some rows; elsewhere it reads once, few, many or a size class.

.	.	TRBV9	TRBJ2-5	TGTGCCAGCAGCGTAGCTACAGGGACACCGGGGCAAGAGACCCAGTACTTC	CASSVATGTPGQETQYF
.	many	TRBV19	TRBJ1-6	TGTGCCAGTAATAATCGGGGTAATTCACCCCTCCACTTT	CASNNRGNSPLHF
.	.	TRBV19	TRBJ1-6	TGTGCCAGTAGTCCCCAACTGAGCTCCTATAATTCACCCCTCCACTTT	CASSPQLSSYNSPLHF
.	many	TRBV24-1	TRBJ2-2	TGTGCCACCAGTCCTTCAGACACCGGGGAGCTGTTTTTT	CATSPSDTGELFF
.	.	TRBV7-2	TRBJ2-5	TGTGCCAGCAGCTTAGCGGGGGGAGAGACCCAGTACTTC	CASSLAGGETQYF
.	once	TRBV7-2	TRBJ2-3	TGTGCCAGCACTCCCGGCCCGGCTAGTGGCGATACGCAGTATTTT	CASTPGPASGDTQYF
.	.	TRBV6-5	TRBJ1-6	TGTGCCAGCACCCCAGGACAGAGCTATAATTCACCCCTCCACTTT	CASTPGQSYNSPLHF
.	.	TRBV11-2	TRBJ1-5	TGTGCCAGCAGCTTGTCCGGGGGACCTGGTCAGCCCCAGCATTTT	CASSLSGGPGQPQHF
.	.	TRBV7-8	TRBJ1-4	TGTGCCAGCAGCCCGGGGGGGGTTGGAAAACTGTTTTTT	CASSPGGVGKLFF
.	.	TRBV5-1	TRBJ2-1	TGCGCCAGCAGCTTGGGTGGGAGGGGGGACAATGAGCAGTTCTTC	CASSLGGRGDNEQFF
.	.	TRBV5-1	TRBJ2-1	TGCGCCAGCAGCTTGGCAGGGGTTGGCGGAGTCCCCTACAATGAGCAGTTCTTC	CASSLAGVGGVPYNEQFF
.	.	TRBV7-8	TRBJ2-5	TGTGCCAGCAGCTTAATGACAAGCCAAGAGACCCAGTACTTC	CASSLMTSQETQYF
.	.	TRBV7-2	TRBJ2-7	TGTGCCAGCAGCATACACTCAGGGTTCGAGCAGTACTTC	CASSIHSGFEQYF
TRBD2	few	TRBV10-3	TRBJ2-1	TGTGCCATCAGTGGATCCAGCGGGAAATCTGAGCAGTTCTTC	CAISGSSGKSEQFF
.	once	TRBV12-3/TRBV12-4	TRBJ1-2	TGTGCCAGCAGTTTTTCCCGGGGAAGTGGCTACACCTTC	CASSFSRGSGYTF
TRBD2	.	TRBV5-1	TRBJ2-7	TGCGCCAGCAGCTTTTCGACTAGCGGGGGCTACGAGCAGTACTTC	CASSFSTSGGYEQYF
TRBD2	.	TRBV9	TRBJ2-3	TGTGCCAGCAGCGTAGTTAGCGGGAGGGCTTCGGGGGCAGATACGCAGTATTTT	CASSVVSGRASGADTQYF
.	.	TRBV7-2	TRBJ1-2	TGTGCCAGCAGCCTACAAAGACAGAACTATGGCTACACCTTC	CASSLQRQNYGYTF
.	.	TRBV6-5	TRBJ2-3	TGTGCCAGCAGTTACTCGGAACAGGGTGTGGGGGATACGCAGTATTTT	CASSYSEQGVGDTQYF
.	.	TRBV28	TRBJ2-5	TGTGCCAGCAGGGGGGACACTTTCCAAGAGACCCAGTACTTC	CASRGDTFQETQYF
.	.	TRBV12-5	TRBJ1-1	TGTGCTAGTGGTTTGTTGAGGAACATGAACACTGAAGCTTTCTTT	CASGLLRNMNTEAFF
TRBD2	.	TRBV27	TRBJ2-1	TGTGCCAGCAGTTTGCGTCTAGCGGGCGCAAGAGTTAATGAGCAGTTCTTC	CASSLRLAGARVNEQFF
TRBD2	.	TRBV7-2	TRBJ2-5	TGTGCCAGCAGCTTAGATCCAGCGGGAGGGGGGGAGACCCAGTACTTC	CASSLDPAGGGETQYF
.	once	TRBV6-2/TRBV6-3	TRBJ2-1	TGTGCCAGCAGTTACTCGAAAGTTGGGCTAGCAGACTACAATGAGCAGTTCTTC	CASSYSKVGLADYNEQFF
TRBD1	.	TRBV2	TRBJ1-6	TGTGCCAGCCAAGGGGGCACTCTCTATAATTCACCCCTCCACTTT	CASQGGTLYNSPLHF
TRBD1	.	TRBV6-6	TRBJ1-4	TGTGCCAGCAGTTACAAAAGGACAGGGGAAGAAAAACTGTTTTTT	CASSYKRTGEEKLFF
.	.	TRBV10-1	TRBJ1-3	TGCGCCAGCACCAGTGGAAACACCATATATTTT	CASTSGNTIYF
TRBD1	.	TRBV7-9	TRBJ2-7	TGTGCCAGCAGCCCGGGACAGTCTTTCTACGAGCAGTACTTC	CASSPGQSFYEQYF
TRBD2	.	TRBV3-1/TRBV3-2	TRBJ2-1	TGTGCCAGCAGCCGGACTAGCGGGGCGTACAATGAGCAGTTCTTC	CASSRTSGAYNEQFF
.	.	TRBV5-1	TRBJ2-5	TGCGCCAGCAGGGGAGGAGAAGGGGTAGAGACCCAGTACTTC	CASRGGEGVETQYF
.	.	TRBV6-2/TRBV6-3	TRBJ2-3	TGTGCCAGCAGTTCGGGACCGGGGAGGAGCACAGATACGCAGTATTTT	CASSSGPGRSTDTQYF
.	.	TRBV11-2	TRBJ2-4	TGTGCCAGCAGCTTAGCACAGATTAAAAACATTCAGTACTTC	CASSLAQIKNIQYF